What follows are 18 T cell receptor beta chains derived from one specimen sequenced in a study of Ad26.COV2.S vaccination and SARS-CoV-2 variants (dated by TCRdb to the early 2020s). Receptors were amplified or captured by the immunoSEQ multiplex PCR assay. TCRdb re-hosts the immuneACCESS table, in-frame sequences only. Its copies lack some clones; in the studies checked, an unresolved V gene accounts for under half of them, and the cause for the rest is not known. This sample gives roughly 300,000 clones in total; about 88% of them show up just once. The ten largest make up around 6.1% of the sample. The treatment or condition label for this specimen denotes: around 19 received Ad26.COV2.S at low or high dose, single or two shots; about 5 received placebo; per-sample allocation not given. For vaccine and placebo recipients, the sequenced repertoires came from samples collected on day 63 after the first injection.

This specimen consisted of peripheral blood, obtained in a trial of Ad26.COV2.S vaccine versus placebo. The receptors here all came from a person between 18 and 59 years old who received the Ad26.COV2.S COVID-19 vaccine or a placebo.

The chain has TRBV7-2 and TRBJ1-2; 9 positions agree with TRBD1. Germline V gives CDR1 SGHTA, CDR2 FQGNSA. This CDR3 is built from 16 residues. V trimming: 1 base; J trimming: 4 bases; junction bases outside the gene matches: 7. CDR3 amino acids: CASSLVGTGPTYGYTF. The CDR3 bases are TGTGCCAGCAGCTTAGTCGGGACAGGGCCTACCTATGGCTACACCTTC.

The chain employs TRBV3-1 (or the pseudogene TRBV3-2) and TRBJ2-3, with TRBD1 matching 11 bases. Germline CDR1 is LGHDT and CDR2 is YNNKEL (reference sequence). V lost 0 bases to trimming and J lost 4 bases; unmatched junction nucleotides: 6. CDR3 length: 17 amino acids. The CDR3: CASSQELRTGGADTQYF. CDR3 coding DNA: TGTGCCAGCAGCCAAGAGCTCAGGACAGGGGGCGCAGATACGCAGTATTTT.

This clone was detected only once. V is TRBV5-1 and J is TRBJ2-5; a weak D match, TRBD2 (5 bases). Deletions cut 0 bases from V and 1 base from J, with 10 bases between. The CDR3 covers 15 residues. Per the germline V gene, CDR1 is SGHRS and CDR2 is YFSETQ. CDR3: CASSLALAIQETQYF. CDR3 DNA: TGCGCCAGCAGCTTGGCTCTAGCCATCCAAGAGACCCAGTACTTC.

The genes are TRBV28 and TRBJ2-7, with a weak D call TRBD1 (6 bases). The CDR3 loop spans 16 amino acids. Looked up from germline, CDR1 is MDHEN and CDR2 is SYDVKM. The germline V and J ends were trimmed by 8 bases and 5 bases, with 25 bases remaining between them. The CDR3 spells CASSPPRAGAMDEQYF. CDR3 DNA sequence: TGTGCCAGCTCCCCCCCTAGGGCAGGGGCTATGGACGAGCAGTACTTC.

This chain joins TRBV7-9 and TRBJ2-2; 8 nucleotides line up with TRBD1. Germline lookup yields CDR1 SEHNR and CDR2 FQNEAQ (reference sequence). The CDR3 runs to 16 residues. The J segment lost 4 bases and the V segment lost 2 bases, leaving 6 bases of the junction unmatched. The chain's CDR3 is CASSLPRGRGTGELFF. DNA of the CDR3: TGTGCCAGCAGCTTACCCAGGGGGCGAGGCACCGGGGAGCTGTTTTTT.

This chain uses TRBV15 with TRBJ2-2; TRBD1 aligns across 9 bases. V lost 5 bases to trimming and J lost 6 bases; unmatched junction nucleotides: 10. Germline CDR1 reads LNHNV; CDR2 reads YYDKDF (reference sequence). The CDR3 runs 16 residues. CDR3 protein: CATSPRDRVLSGELFF. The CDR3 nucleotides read TGTGCCACCAGCCCTCGGGACAGGGTTTTATCCGGGGAGCTGTTTTTT.

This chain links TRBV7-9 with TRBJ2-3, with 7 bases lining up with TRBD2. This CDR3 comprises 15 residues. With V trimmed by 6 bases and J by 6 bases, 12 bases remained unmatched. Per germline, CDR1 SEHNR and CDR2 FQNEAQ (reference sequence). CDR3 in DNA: TGTGCCAGCAGTCTCCAGGCGAGCGGGACCGATACGCAGTATTTT. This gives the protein CASSLQASGTDTQYF.

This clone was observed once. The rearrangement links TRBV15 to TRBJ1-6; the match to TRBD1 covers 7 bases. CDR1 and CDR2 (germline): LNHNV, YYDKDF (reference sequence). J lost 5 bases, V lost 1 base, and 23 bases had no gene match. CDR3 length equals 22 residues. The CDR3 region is CATSRGFHDRDSVGGDNSPLHF. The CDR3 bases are TGTGCCACCAGCAGAGGGTTCCATGACAGGGATTCGGTCGGGGGCGATAATTCACCCCTCCACTTT.

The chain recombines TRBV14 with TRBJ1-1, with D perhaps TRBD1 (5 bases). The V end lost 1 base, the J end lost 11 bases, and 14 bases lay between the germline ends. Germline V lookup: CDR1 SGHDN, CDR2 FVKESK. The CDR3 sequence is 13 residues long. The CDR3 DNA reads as TGTGCCAGCAGCCAAGCCCGCAGGGCTGGGGCTTTCTTT. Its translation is CASSQARRAGAFF.

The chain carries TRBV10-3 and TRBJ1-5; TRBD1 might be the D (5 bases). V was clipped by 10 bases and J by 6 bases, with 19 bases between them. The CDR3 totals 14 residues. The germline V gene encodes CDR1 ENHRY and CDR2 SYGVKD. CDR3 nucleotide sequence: TGTGCCACTCGTTTGGGGGGGGGAGGTCAGCCCCAGCATTTT. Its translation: CATRLGGGGQPQHF.

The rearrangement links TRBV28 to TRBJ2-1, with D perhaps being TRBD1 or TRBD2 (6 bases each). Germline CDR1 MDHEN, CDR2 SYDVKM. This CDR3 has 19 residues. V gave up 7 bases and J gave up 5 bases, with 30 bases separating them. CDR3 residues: CASTLEGGLKFQRNNEQFF. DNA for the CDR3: TGTGCCAGCACTCTAGAAGGGGGACTGAAATTCCAACGGAACAATGAGCAGTTCTTC.

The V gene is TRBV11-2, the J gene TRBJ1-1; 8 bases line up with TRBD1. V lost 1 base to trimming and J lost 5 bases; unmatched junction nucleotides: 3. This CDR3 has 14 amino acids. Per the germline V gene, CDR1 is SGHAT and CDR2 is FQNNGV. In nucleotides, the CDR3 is TGTGCCAGCAGCTTAGTCACAGGGGGAACTGAAGCTTTCTTT. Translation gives CASSLVTGGTEAFF.

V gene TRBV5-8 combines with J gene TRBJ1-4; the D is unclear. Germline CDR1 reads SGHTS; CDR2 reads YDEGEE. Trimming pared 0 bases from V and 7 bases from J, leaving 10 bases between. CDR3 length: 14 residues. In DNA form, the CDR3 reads TGTGCCAGCAGCTTGGACACAGCAGGTGAAAAACTGTTTTTT. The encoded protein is CASSLDTAGEKLFF.

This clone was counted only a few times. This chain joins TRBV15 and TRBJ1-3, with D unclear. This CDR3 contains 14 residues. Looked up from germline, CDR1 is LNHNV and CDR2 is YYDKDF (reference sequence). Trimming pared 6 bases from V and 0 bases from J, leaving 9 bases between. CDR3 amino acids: CATSADFSGNTIYF. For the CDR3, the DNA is TGTGCCACCAGTGCAGATTTCTCTGGAAACACCATATATTTT.

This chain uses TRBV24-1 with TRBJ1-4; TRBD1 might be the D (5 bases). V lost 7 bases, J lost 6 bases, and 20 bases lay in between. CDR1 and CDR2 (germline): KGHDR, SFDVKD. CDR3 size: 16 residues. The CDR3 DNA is TGTGCCACCAGACACTACGATGAGGGGATGGATGAAAAACTGTTTTTT. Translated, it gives CATRHYDEGMDEKLFF.

The CDR3 region has the DNA TGTGCCAGCAGGGACCACAGGGTCGTAACTGAAGCTTTCTTT. Encoded protein: CASRDHRVVTEAFF. The V call is TRBV11-2, the J call TRBJ1-1; TRBD1 might be the D (6 bases). Trimming cost V 6 bases and J 5 bases, with 16 bases left between them. The CDR3 has 14 residues. Germline values: CDR1 SGHAT, CDR2 FQNNGV.

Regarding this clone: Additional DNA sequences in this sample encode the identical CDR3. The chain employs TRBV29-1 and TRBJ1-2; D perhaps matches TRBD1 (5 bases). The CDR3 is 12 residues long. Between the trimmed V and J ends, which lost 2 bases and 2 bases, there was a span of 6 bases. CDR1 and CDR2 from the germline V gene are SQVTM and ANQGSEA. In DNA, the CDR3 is TGCAGCGTTGAAAAGGGGAACTATGGCTACACCTTC. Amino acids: CSVEKGNYGYTF.

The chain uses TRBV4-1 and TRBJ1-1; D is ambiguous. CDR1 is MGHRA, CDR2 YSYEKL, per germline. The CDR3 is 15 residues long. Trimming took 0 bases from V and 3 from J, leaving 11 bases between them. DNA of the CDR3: TGCGCCAGCAGCCAAGAGAACACTCCCCACACTGAAGCTTTCTTT. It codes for CASSQENTPHTEAFF.